The present T cell receptor beta chain was sequenced within a study of identical twins. The donor group consisted entirely of healthy Caucasians. This CDR3 has 21 amino acids. The ends lost 1 base at V and 0 bases at J; junction bases unmatched: 14. CDR1 and CDR2 (germline): SGHRS, YFSETQ. This clonotype occurred many times. Its target is unknown. Study-wide results and caveats: The models gave estimates that fell short of the out-of-frame TCR alpha sharing seen in monozygotic twins.

Via MiXCR, TCRdb re-called the 5' RACE reads, giving one row per CDR3 protein. Of 410,000 or so distinct CDR3 sequences listed, about a fifth were seen once; the top ten hold less than 15%. Sample: naive T cells sorted from blood. The receptor was derived from a man aged 50 to 59 in good health. The chain has TRBV5-1 and TRBJ2-1, with 12 bases identical to TRBD2. CDR3 sequence (DNA): TGCGCCAGCAGCTTGCTGACTACTAGCGGGAGGACCTTGAGCTCCTACAATGAGCAGTTCTTC. Protein sequence: CASSLLTTSGRTLSSYNEQFF.